The 30 T cell receptor beta chains given below trace back to one sample, sequenced in a study of metastatic and nonmetastatic thyroid tumors. Through MiXCR, TCRdb re-clonotyped the PCR reads. The sample comprises about 38,000 clones, around 27% of which are singletons, and roughly 10% rests with the top ten. None of the patients had undergone any treatment ahead of thyroid surgery. Sequenced: blood. These TCRs come from a male donor with papillary thyroid cancer or a benign thyroid nodule (not recorded which). Some clones in this sample may be carry-over from other donors' samples.

This clone has at least ten counts. Since a much larger clone is just one base distant, this may be a read error. The chain links TRBV11-2 to TRBJ2-7; TRBD2 is a possible D gene (6 bases). The CDR3 runs 14 residues. The V end lost 5 bases, the J end lost 4 bases, and 15 bases lay between the germline ends. Looked up from germline, CDR1 is SGHAT and CDR2 is FQNNGV. DNA of the CDR3: TGTGCCAGCAGCCTGCGCGGGGTTCCTTACGAGCAGTACTTC. Its translation: CASSLRGVPYEQYF.

The chain employs TRBV20-1 and TRBJ2-7; 7 bases fit TRBD2. The junction had 3 bases not matched to a gene; V was cut back by 1 base and J by 0 bases. There are 14 residues in the CDR3. CDR1 DFQATT and CDR2 SNEGSKA come from the germline V gene (reference sequence). DNA for the CDR3: TGCAGTGCTAGAGTGGGGACTAACTCCTACGAGCAGTACTTC. Its protein product is CSARVGTNSYEQYF.

This clone occurred a few times. Relative to the germline gene, one junction end is altered; a read error may explain this. This chain uses TRBV10-3 with TRBJ2-5, with D possibly TRBD1 on 7 matching bases. The CDR3 spans 15 residues. CDR1 is ENHRY, CDR2 SYGVKD, per germline. The DNA of the CDR3 is TGTGCCAGCAGTGAAACAGGGGTGGGGGGAGAGACCCAGTACTTC. Residues: CASSETGVGGETQYF.

The chain has TRBV10-3 and TRBJ2-7; D is unclear. The germline CDR1 and CDR2 sequences are ENHRY and SYGVKD. There are 12 residues in the CDR3. V lost 10 bases to trimming and J lost 12 bases, with 22 bases between them. Written as DNA, the CDR3 is TGTGCCACCCGGACGGATCTCTACGTGGTGTACTTC. Its protein product is CATRTDLYVVYF.

The chain carries TRBV11-1 and TRBJ2-3, with TRBD2 as a possible D gene (6 bases). The CDR3 covers 15 residues. The germline CDR1 and CDR2 sequences are SGHAT and FQDESV (reference sequence). Trimming pared 1 base from V and 1 base from J, leaving 9 bases between. In nucleotides, the CDR3 is TGTGCCAGCAGCTTAGTGGCTAGCGGCACAGATACGCAGTATTTT. Protein product: CASSLVASGTDTQYF. The full variable domain, in which reference TRBV11-1 and TRBJ2-3 provide the parts outside the CDR3, is EAEVAQSPRYKITEKSQAVAFWCDPISGHATLYWYRQILGQGPELLVQFQDESVVDDSQLPKDRFSAERLKGVDSTLKIQPAELGDSAMYLCASSLVASGTDTQYFGPGTRLTVL.

V is TRBV20-1 and J is TRBJ2-1, with TRBD2 matching over 9 bases. From germline, CDR1 is DFQATT and CDR2 SNEGSKA (reference sequence). The CDR3 has 13 amino acids. V lost 6 bases, J lost 10 bases, and 10 bases stayed unmatched. The CDR3 region is CSARKTSGLEQFF. The CDR3 DNA reads TGCAGTGCCAGAAAGACTAGCGGTTTGGAGCAGTTCTTC.

The genes are TRBV6-5 and TRBJ1-6; TRBD1 might be the D (6 bases). Germline loops: CDR1 MNHEY, CDR2 SVGAGI. The CDR3 sequence is 14 residues long. With 2 bases removed from V and 8 bases from J, the gap between germline ends came to 10 bases. This CDR3 reads CASSYGGPHSPLHF. In DNA, the CDR3 is TGTGCCAGCAGTTACGGGGGCCCCCATTCACCCCTCCACTTT.

V usage is TRBV4-1 and J usage is TRBJ2-7, with 9 nucleotides matching TRBD1. The CDR3 is made up of 15 amino acids. The germline gives CDR1 MGHRA, CDR2 YSYEKL. V lost 7 bases to trimming and J lost 4 bases; unmatched junction nucleotides: 11. CDR3 DNA: TGCGCCAGCAAGCCGGAGACAGGGGGACTGTACGAGCAGTACTTC. It specifies CASKPETGGLYEQYF.

This rearrangement joins TRBV2 to TRBJ2-2, with 8 bases matching TRBD1. The germline V gene encodes CDR1 SNHLY and CDR2 FYNNEI. With V trimmed by 11 bases and J by 6 bases, 17 bases remained unmatched. The CDR3 is made up of 16 amino acids. CDR3 sequence reads: CAGKRQGSALAGELFF. Written as DNA, the CDR3 is TGTGCCGGGAAAAGACAGGGGTCTGCCCTGGCCGGGGAGCTGTTTTTT.

The V and J genes are TRBV5-4 and TRBJ1-1; D call uncertain. The CDR3 runs 13 residues. Germline CDR1 SGHNT, CDR2 YYREEE (reference sequence). With 3 bases removed from V and 5 bases from J, the gap between germline ends came to 11 bases. The chain's CDR3 is CASSSGRETEAFF. CDR3 sequence (DNA): TGTGCCAGCAGCTCAGGAAGGGAAACTGAAGCTTTCTTT.

This clone was counted at least ten times. The chain couples TRBV15 to TRBJ2-2; no firm D call. Deletions cut 2 bases from V and 4 bases from J, with 14 bases between. CDR3 size: 16 residues. Germline V gene sequence: CDR1 LNHNV, CDR2 YYDKDF (reference sequence). In DNA form, the CDR3 reads TGTGCCACCAGCAGATCGGTAGGGTATCCCACCGGGGAGCTGTTTTTT. The encoded protein is CATSRSVGYPTGELFF.

This clone was detected only once. V is TRBV18 and J is TRBJ1-3, with D maybe TRBD1 (5 bases). The CDR3 runs to 15 residues. The ends were cut back, 6 bases at V and 0 bases at J, with 12 bases in the middle. Germline-derived CDR1 and CDR2 are KGHSH and LQKENI. CDR3 DNA sequence: TGTGCCAGCTCTCCGACAGTATCCTCTGGAAACACCATATATTTT. Translating it yields CASSPTVSSGNTIYF.

As concerns this clone: One end of the junction is discordant with germline, which a read error may explain. The gene calls are TRBV7-7 and TRBJ2-1; D is unclear. In germline, CDR1 is SSHAT, CDR2 FNYEAQ (reference sequence). The CDR3 length is 13 residues. The CDR3 DNA reads as TGTGCTAGCAGCTACCTCGACGGACATGAGCAGTTCTTC. This codes for CASSYLDGHEQFF.

This clone turned up a few times. The CDR3 sequence is CASADTYSNQPQHF. CDR3 coding DNA: TGTGCCAGCGCGGACACTTATAGCAATCAGCCCCAGCATTTT. This chain connects TRBV2 to TRBJ1-5; perhaps TRBD1 as D (5 bases). Trimming stripped 8 bases from V and 0 bases from J, with 11 bases between. CDR1 and CDR2 (germline): SNHLY, FYNNEI. The length of the CDR3 is 14 residues. Full variable domain (rest looked up from reference TRBV2 and TRBJ1-5): EPEVTQTPSHQVTQMGQEVILRCVPISNHLYFYWYRQILGQKVEFLVSFYNNEISEKSEIFDDQFSVERPDGSNFTLKIRSTKLEDSAMYFCASADTYSNQPQHFGDGTRLSIL.

In this sample, this clone turned up many times. The V and J genes are TRBV24-1 and TRBJ1-2; no reliable D call. CDR1 and CDR2 (germline): KGHDR, SFDVKD. The length of the CDR3 is 11 residues. V was trimmed by 2 bases and J by 4 bases, leaving 1 base between them. The CDR3 loop is CATSDSYGYTF. For the CDR3, the DNA is TGTGCCACCAGTGATTCCTATGGCTACACCTTC.

This clone was detected ten times or more. This chain uses TRBV7-9 with TRBJ2-7; tentative D call: TRBD2 (5 bases). The V and J ends lost 7 bases and 5 bases respectively, with 12 bases between them. The CDR3 loop spans 12 amino acids. Germline CDR1 SEHNR, CDR2 FQNEAQ (reference sequence). Here the CDR3 reads CASTFGEDEQYF. The CDR3 bases are TGTGCCAGCACATTCGGGGAAGACGAGCAGTACTTC.

This clone was seen only a few times. This chain connects TRBV12-3 or TRBV12-4 to TRBJ2-7; maybe TRBD2 (5 bases). Trimming removed 5 bases at V and 7 bases at J, with 18 bases between. The CDR3 sequence is 14 residues long. The CDR3 DNA follows: TGTGCCAGCAGTCCCGGCGGACTGCCGGAGGAGCAGTACTTC. As protein: CASSPGGLPEEQYF.

Details on this clone: Other nucleotide sequences from this sample produce the same CDR3. The V gene is TRBV12-3 or TRBV12-4, the J gene TRBJ2-2; weak D call: TRBD1 (5 bases). The V end lost 5 bases, the J end lost 10 bases, and 23 bases lay between the germline ends. The CDR3 extends over 16 amino acids. CDR3 nucleotide sequence: TGTGCCAGCAGTCTAGGGGCTGAGACCTATGGCGAGGAGCTGTTTTTT. It codes for CASSLGAETYGEELFF.

A few counts support this clone. The chain carries TRBV9 and TRBJ1-2; 9 bases agree with TRBD1. The CDR3 runs to 16 residues. With V trimmed by 3 bases and J by 1 base, 7 bases remained unmatched. The V gene's germline CDR1 is SGDLS and CDR2 YYNGEE. In DNA, the CDR3 is TGTGCCAGCAGCGAGTGGGACAGGGAGGTTAACTATGGCTACACCTTC. As protein: CASSEWDREVNYGYTF.

The rearrangement joins TRBV7-8 to TRBJ1-1; 9 positions agree with TRBD1. This CDR3 has 18 residues. J gave up 1 base and V 1 base, and 10 bases lay outside the gene matches. Germline V CDR1 and CDR2: SGHVS, FQNEAQ. DNA of the CDR3: TGTGCCAGCAGCTTAGTCGGTTGGGACAGGGTGAAGAACACTGAAGCTTTCTTT. This encodes CASSLVGWDRVKNTEAFF.

This clone was detected a few times. The chain uses TRBV12-3 or TRBV12-4 and TRBJ1-4; 8 bases match TRBD1. CDR3 length: 14 residues. The ends lost 3 bases at V and 6 bases at J; junction bases unmatched: 3. The CDR3 bases are TGTGCCAGCAGTTTCAGGGGGCGGGATGAAAAACTGTTTTTT. It yields the protein CASSFRGRDEKLFF.

At least ten counts were recorded for this clone. The V gene is TRBV19, the J gene TRBJ1-2; D gene uncertain. The length of the CDR3 is 11 residues. Trimming removed 6 bases at V and 4 bases at J, with 6 bases between. Germline-derived CDR1 and CDR2 are LNHDA and SQIVND (reference sequence). The CDR3 DNA sequence: TGTGCCAGTAGGGGTGCCTATGGCTACACCTTC. It yields the protein CASRGAYGYTF.

This sequence joins TRBV3-1 and TRBJ2-1, with 12 bases lining up with TRBD2. The CDR3 consists of 19 residues. The ends lost 4 bases at V and 3 bases at J; junction bases unmatched: 13. Germline loops: CDR1 LGHDT, CDR2 YNNKEL (reference sequence). The CDR3 bases are TGTGCCAGCAGCCCACGCTCCCCCGGACTAGCGGGATTCTACAATGAGCAGTTCTTC. As protein: CASSPRSPGLAGFYNEQFF.

This clone was picked up many times. In the same sample, other DNA sequences code for this CDR3. The J gene is TRBJ2-1, the V gene TRBV4-1; 7 nucleotides align to TRBD1. CDR1 and CDR2 from the germline V gene are MGHRA and YSYEKL. Trimming cost V 3 bases and J 5 bases; bases outside gene matches: 7. The CDR3 runs to 15 residues. CDR3 loop: CASSHLGQADNEQFF. In nucleotides, the CDR3 is TGCGCCAGCAGCCACCTAGGACAGGCTGACAATGAGCAGTTCTTC.

The V gene is TRBV28, the J gene TRBJ2-7; possible D gene TRBD2, 6 bases. This CDR3 spans 16 amino acids. Germline CDR1 is MDHEN and CDR2 is SYDVKM. V lost 5 bases and J lost 6, with 23 bases in between. The CDR3 DNA sequence: TGTGCCAGCAGTCGGAGGGTGCGTAGTGGCCTTGGCGAGCAGTACTTC. This codes for CASSRRVRSGLGEQYF.

At least ten counts were recorded for this clone. The chain is built from TRBV4-1 and TRBJ2-3; 8 bases line up with TRBD2. CDR1 and CDR2 from the germline V gene are MGHRA and YSYEKL. This CDR3 region has 16 residues. The V gene end was trimmed by 0 bases and the J gene end by 3 bases; junction bases not matched to a gene: 5. In DNA, the CDR3 is TGCGCCAGCAGCCAAGAGGGGGCTAGCGGGACAGATACGCAGTATTTT. Residues: CASSQEGASGTDTQYF.

The genes are TRBV20-1 and TRBJ1-1; TRBD1 is a possible D gene (6 bases). Germline loops: CDR1 DFQATT, CDR2 SNEGSKA (reference sequence). Trimming took 8 bases from V and 1 from J, leaving 20 bases between them. The CDR3 sequence is 15 residues long. The CDR3 reads CSSDRSGFRNTEAFF. DNA for the CDR3: TGCAGTTCAGACAGGAGTGGATTCAGGAACACTGAAGCTTTCTTT.

This clone has only a few counts. Here the CDR3 reads CASSVPPLHF. In DNA, the CDR3 is TGTGCCAGCAGTGTCCCACCCCTCCACTTT. This chain joins TRBV6-4 and TRBJ1-6; no clear D gene. V shed 4 bases and J shed 11 bases, with 3 bases lying between them. Germline lookup yields CDR1 MRHNA and CDR2 SNTAGT. There are 10 residues in the CDR3.

The chain links TRBV18 to TRBJ2-7; D ambiguous. The CDR3 is 14 residues long. Germline CDR1 and CDR2: KGHSH and LQKENI. The V and J ends lost 0 bases and 3 bases respectively, with 9 bases between them. The DNA of the CDR3 is TGTGCCAGCTCACCACCGAACGAATACTACGAGCAGTACTTC. Protein sequence: CASSPPNEYYEQYF.

This clone has more than one count but fewer than ten. J is TRBJ2-3 and V is TRBV28; tentative D call: TRBD2 (5 bases). Looked up from germline, CDR1 is MDHEN and CDR2 is SYDVKM. The CDR3 runs 15 residues. Trimming cost V 5 bases and J 5 bases, with 17 bases left between them. The CDR3 DNA sequence: TGTGCCAGCAGTGCCCCGACTACCCTCAGAGATACGCAGTATTTT. The encoded protein is CASSAPTTLRDTQYF.